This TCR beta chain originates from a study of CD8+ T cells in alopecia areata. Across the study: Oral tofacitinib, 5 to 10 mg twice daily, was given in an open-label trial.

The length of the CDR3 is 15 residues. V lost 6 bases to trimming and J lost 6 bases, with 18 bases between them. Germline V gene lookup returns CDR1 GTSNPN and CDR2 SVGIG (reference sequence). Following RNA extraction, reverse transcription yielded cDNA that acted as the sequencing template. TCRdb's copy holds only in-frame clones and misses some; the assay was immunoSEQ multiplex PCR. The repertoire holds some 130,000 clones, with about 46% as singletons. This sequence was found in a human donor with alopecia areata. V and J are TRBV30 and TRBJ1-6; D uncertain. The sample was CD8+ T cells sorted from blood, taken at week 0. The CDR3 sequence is CACRTAGSGNSPLHF. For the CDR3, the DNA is TGTGCCTGCAGAACGGCCGGATCGGGTAATTCACCCCTCCACTTT.